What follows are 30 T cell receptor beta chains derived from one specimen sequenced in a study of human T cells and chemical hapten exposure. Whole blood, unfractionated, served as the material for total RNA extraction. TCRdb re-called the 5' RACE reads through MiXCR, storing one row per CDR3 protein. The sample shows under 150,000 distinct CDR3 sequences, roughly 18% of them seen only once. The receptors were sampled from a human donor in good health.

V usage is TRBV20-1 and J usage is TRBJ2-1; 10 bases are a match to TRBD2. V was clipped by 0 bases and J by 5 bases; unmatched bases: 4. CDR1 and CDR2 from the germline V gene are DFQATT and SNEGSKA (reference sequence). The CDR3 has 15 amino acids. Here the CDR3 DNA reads TGCAGTGCTAGAGAGTCCCTAGCGGGGGACAATGAGCAGTTCTTC. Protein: CSARESLAGDNEQFF.

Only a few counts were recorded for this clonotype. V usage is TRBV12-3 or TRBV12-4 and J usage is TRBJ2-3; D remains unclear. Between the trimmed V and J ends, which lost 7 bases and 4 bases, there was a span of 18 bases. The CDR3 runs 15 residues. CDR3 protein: CASKPLRLKADTQYF. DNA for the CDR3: TGTGCCAGCAAACCACTGCGCCTTAAGGCAGATACGCAGTATTTT.

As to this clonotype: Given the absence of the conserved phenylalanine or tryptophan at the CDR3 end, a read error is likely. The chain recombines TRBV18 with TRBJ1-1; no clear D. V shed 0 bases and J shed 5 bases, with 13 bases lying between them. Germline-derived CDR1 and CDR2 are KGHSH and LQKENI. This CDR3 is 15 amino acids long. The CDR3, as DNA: TGTGCCAGCTCACCACCGGTGGTTCGGGGTACTGAAGCTTTCTTA. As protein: CASSPPVVRGTEAFL.

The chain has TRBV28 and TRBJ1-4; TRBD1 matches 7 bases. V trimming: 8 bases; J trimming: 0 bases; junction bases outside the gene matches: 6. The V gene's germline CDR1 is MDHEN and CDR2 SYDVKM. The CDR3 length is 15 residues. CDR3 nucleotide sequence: TGTGCCAGCGAAAGACAGGGTGCAACTAATGAAAAACTGTTTTTT. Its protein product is CASERQGATNEKLFF.

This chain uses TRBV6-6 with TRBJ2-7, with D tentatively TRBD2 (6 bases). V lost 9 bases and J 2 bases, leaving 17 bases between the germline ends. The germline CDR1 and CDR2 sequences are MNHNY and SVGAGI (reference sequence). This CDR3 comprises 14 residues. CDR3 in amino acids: CASHKGSGAYEQYF. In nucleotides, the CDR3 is TGTGCCAGTCACAAAGGTAGCGGAGCCTACGAGCAGTACTTC.

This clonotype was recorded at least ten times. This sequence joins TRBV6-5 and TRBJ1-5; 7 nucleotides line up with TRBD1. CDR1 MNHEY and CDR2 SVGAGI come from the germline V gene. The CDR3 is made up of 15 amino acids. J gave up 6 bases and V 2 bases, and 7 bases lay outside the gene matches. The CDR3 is CASSYRGGVGQPQHF. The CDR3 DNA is TGTGCCAGCAGTTACAGAGGGGGCGTCGGTCAGCCCCAGCATTTT.

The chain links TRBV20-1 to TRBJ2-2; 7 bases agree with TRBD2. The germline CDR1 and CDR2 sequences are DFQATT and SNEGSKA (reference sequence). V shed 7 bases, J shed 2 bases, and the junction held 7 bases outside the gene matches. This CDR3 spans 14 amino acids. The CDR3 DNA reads TGCAGTGTTCCTGGACTAGTTAACACCGGGGAGCTGTTTTTT. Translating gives CSVPGLVNTGELFF.

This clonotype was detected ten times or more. The CDR3 bases are TGTGCCAGCAGGCGGACTAGCGGGAGGATGGATGAGCAGTTCTTC. This translates into CASRRTSGRMDEQFF. The chain carries TRBV3-1 and TRBJ2-1; 14 nucleotides match TRBD2. The CDR3 is made up of 15 amino acids. With 6 bases clipped from V and 8 bases from J, the junction kept 6 bases outside the gene matches. Germline CDR1 reads LGHDT; CDR2 reads YNNKEL (reference sequence).

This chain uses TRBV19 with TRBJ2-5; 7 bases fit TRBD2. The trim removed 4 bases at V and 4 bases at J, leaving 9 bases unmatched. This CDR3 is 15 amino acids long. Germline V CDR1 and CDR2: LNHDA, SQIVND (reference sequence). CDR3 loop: CASSSRAGRRETQYF. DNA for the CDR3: TGTGCCAGTAGTAGTCGAGCGGGGCGTCGAGAGACCCAGTACTTC.

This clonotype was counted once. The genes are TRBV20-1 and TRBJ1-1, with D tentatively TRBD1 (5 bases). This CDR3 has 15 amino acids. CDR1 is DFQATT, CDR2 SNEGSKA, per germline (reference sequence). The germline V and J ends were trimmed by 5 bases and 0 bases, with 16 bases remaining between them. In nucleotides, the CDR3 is TGCAGTGCTCTCCTGAGGAGGGGCATGAACACTGAAGCTTTCTTT. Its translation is CSALLRRGMNTEAFF.

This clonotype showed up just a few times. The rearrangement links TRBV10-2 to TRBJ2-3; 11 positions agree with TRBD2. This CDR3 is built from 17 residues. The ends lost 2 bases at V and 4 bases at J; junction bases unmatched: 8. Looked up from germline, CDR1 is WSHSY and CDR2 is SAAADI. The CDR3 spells CASSEPTSGSFADTQYF. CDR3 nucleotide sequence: TGCGCCAGCAGTGAGCCCACTAGCGGGAGTTTCGCAGATACGCAGTATTTT.

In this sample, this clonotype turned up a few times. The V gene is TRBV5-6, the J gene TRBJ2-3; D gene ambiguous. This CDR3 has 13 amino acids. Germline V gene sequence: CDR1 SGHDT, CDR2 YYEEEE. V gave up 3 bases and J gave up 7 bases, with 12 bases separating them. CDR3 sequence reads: CASSSQLLNTQYF. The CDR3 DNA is TGTGCCAGCAGCTCGCAACTTTTAAATACGCAGTATTTT.

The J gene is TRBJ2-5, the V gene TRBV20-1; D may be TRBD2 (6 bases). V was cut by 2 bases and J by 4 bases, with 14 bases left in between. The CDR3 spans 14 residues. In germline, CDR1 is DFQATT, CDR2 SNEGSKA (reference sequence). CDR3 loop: CSARTSGVRETQYF. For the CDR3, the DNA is TGCAGTGCTAGAACGTCGGGGGTGCGAGAGACCCAGTACTTC.

The CDR3 sequence is CATSREDRANTEAFF. For the CDR3, the DNA is TGTGCCACCAGCAGAGAGGACAGGGCGAACACTGAAGCTTTCTTT. The chain has TRBV15 and TRBJ1-1; TRBD1 aligns across 8 bases. J lost 1 base, V lost 0 bases, and 1 base had no gene match. This CDR3 spans 15 amino acids. Germline-derived CDR1 and CDR2 are LNHNV and YYDKDF (reference sequence).

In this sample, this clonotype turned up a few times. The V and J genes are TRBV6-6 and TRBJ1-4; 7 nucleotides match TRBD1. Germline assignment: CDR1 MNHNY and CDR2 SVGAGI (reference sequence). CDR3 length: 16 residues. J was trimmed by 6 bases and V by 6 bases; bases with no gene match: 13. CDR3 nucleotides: TGTGCCAGCAGCCAACAGGGGCAGGTCCTCCATGAAAAACTGTTTTTT. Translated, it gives CASSQQGQVLHEKLFF.

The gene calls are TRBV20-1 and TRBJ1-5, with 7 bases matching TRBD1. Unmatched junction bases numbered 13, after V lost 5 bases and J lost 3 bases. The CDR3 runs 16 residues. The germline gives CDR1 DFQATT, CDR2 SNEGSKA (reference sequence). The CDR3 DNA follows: TGCAGTGCTTTCAAAGGGGGCAAAGGAAACAATCAGCCCCAGCATTTT. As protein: CSAFKGGKGNNQPQHF.

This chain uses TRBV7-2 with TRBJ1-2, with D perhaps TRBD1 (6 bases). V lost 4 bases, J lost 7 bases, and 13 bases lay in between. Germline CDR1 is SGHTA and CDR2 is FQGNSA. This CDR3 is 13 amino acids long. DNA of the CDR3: TGTGCCAGCAGCTCTCTCAGGGGAATTGGCTACACCTTC. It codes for CASSSLRGIGYTF.

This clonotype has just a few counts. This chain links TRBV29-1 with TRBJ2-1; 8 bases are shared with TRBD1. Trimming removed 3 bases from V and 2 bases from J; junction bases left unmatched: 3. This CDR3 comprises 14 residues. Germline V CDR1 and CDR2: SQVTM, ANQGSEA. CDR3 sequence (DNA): TGCAGCGTTGAGCCAGGGGGCGCCTACAATGAGCAGTTCTTC. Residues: CSVEPGGAYNEQFF.

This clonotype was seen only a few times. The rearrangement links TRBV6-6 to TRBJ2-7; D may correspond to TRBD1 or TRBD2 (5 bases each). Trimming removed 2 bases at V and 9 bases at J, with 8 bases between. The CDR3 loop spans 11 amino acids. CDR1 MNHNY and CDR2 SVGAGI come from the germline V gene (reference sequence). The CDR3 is CASSYGGGQYF. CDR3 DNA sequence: TGTGCCAGCAGTTACGGGGGTGGGCAGTACTTC.

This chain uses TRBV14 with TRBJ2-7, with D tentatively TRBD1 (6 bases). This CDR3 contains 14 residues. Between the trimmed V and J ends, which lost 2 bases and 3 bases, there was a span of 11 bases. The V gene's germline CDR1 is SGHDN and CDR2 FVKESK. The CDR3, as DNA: TGTGCCAGCAGCCAACGACAGGACCTCTACGAGCAGTACTTC. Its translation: CASSQRQDLYEQYF.

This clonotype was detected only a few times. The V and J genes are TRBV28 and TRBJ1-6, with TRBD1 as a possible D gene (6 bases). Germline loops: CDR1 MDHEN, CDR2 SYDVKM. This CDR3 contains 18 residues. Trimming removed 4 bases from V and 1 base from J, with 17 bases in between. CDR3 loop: CASSWDKAKGSYNSPLHF. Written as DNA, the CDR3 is TGTGCCAGCAGTTGGGACAAAGCAAAGGGGTCCTATAATTCACCCCTCCACTTT.

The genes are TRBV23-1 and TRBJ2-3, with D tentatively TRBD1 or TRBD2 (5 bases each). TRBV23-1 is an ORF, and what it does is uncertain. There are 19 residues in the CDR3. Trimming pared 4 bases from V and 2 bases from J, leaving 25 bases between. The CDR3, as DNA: TGCGCCAGCAGTCGGGAGCCCCATCGTCGGGGCCCGTTCACAGATACGCAGTATTTT. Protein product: CASSREPHRRGPFTDTQYF.

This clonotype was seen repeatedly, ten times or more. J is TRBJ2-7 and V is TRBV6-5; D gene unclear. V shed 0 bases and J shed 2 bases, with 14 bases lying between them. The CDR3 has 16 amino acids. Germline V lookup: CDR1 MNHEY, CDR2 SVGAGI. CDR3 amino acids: CASSYSAEVPAYEQYF. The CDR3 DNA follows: TGTGCCAGCAGTTACTCCGCGGAAGTACCAGCCTACGAGCAGTACTTC.

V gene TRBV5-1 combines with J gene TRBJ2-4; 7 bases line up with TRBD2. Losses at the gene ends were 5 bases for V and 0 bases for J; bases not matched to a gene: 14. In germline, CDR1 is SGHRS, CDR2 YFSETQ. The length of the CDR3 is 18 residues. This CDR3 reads CASRTIAGSNLAKNIQYF. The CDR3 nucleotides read TGCGCCAGCAGAACGATAGCGGGCTCTAACCTAGCCAAAAACATTCAGTACTTC.

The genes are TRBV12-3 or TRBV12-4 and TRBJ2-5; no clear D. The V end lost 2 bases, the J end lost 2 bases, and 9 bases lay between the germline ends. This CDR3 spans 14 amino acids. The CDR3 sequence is CASSLPESQETQYF. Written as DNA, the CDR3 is TGTGCCAGCAGTTTACCCGAGTCTCAAGAGACCCAGTACTTC.

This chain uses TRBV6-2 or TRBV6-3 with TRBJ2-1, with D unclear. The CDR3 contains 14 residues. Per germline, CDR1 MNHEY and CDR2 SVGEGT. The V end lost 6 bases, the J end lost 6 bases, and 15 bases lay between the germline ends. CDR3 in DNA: TGTGCCAGCAGAAGCGACTTGGTACGCAATGAGCAGTTCTTC. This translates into CASRSDLVRNEQFF.

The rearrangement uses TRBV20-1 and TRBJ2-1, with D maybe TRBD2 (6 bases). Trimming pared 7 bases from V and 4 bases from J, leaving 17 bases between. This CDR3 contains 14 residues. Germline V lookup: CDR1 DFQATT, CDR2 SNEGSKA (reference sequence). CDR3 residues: CSGDAGTPYNEQFF. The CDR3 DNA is TGCAGTGGGGATGCCGGGACTCCTTACAATGAGCAGTTCTTC.

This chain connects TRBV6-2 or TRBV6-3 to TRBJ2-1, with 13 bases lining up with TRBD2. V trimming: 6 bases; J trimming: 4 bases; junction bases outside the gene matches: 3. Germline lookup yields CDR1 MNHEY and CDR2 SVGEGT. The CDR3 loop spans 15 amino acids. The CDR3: CASRKLAGGYNEQFF. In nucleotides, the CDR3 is TGTGCCAGCAGGAAACTAGCGGGAGGGTACAATGAGCAGTTCTTC.

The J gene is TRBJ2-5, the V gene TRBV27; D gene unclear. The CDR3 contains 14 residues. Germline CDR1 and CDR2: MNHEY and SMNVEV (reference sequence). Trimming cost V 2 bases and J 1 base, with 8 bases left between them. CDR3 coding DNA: TGTGCCAGCAGTTTACACCGGCTCCAAGAGACCCAGTACTTC. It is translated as CASSLHRLQETQYF.

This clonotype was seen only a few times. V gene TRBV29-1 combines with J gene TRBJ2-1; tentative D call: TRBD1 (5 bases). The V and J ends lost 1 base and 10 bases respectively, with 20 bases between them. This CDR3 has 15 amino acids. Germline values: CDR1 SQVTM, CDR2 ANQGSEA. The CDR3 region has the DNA TGCAGCGTTGAAGGGATGCATTCCAGGGATCCCGAGCAGTTCTTC. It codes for CSVEGMHSRDPEQFF.